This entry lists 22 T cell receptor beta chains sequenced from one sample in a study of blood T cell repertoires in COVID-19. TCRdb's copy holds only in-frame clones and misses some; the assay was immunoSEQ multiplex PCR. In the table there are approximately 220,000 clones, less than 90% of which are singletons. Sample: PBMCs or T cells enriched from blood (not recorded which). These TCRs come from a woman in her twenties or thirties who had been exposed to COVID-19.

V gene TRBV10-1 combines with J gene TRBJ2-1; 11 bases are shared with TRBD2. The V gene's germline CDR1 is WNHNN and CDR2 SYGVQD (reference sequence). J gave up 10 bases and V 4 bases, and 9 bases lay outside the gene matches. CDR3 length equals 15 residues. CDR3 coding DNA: TGCGCCAGCAGTGGTGTAGCGGGGGGGCAGAGGGAGCAGTTCTTC. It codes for CASSGVAGGQREQFF.

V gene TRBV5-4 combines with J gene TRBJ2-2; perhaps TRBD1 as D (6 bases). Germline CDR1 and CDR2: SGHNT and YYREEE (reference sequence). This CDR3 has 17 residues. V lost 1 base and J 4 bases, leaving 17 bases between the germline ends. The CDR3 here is CASSLMLSGASTGELFF. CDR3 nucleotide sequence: TGTGCCAGCAGCTTGATGCTATCAGGGGCTAGCACCGGGGAGCTGTTTTTT.

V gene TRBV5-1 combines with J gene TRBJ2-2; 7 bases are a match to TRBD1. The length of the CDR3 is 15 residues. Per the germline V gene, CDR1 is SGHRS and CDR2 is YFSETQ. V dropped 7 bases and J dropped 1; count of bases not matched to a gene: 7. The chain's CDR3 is CASGSGTENTGELFF. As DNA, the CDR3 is TGCGCCAGCGGATCCGGGACAGAGAACACCGGGGAGCTGTTTTTT.

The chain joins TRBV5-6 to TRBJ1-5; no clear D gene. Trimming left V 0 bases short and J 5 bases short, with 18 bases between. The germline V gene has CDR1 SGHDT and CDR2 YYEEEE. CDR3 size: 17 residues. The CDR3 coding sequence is TGTGCCAGCAGCTTGGGAGGCCACGGGGAGGCCCATCAGCCCCAGCATTTT. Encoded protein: CASSLGGHGEAHQPQHF.

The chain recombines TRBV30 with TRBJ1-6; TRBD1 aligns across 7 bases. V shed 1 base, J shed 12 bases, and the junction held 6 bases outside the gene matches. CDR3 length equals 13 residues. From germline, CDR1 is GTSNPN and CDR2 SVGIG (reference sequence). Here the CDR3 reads CAWSDNRGEPLHF. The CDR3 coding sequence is TGTGCCTGGAGTGATAACAGGGGCGAACCCCTCCACTTT.

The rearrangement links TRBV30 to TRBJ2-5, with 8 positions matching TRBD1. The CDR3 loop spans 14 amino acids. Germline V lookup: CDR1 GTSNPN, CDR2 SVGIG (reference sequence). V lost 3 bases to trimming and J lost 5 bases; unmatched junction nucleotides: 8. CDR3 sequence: CAWRNPYRGETQYF. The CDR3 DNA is TGTGCCTGGAGGAATCCCTACAGGGGGGAGACCCAGTACTTC.

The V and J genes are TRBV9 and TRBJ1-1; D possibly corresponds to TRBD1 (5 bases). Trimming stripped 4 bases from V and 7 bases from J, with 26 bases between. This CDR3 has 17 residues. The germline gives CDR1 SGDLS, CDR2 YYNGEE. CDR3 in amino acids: CASSPPVSGPGVVEAFF. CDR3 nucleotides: TGTGCCAGCAGCCCCCCGGTGAGTGGGCCGGGGGTAGTTGAAGCTTTCTTT.

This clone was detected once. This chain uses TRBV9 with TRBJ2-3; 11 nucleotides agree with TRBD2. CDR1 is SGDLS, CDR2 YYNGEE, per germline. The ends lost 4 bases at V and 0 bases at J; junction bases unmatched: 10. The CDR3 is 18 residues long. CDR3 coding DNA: TGTGCCAGCAGCTCTACCTCTAGCGGGGGGTTAAGCACAGATACGCAGTATTTT. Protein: CASSSTSSGGLSTDTQYF.

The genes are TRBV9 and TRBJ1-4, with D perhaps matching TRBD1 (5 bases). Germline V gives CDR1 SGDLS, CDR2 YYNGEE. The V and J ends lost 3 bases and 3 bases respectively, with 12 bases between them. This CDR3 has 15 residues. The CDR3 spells CASSGGGQSNEKLFF. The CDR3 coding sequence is TGTGCCAGCAGCGGGGGAGGACAATCTAATGAAAAACTGTTTTTT.

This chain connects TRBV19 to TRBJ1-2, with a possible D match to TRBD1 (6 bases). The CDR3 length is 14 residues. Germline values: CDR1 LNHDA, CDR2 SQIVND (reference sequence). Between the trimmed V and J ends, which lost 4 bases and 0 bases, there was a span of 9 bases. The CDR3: CASSRTETNYGYTF. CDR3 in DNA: TGTGCCAGTAGTAGGACAGAGACTAACTATGGCTACACCTTC. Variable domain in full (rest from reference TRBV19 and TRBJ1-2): DGGITQSPKYLFRKEGQNVTLSCEQNLNHDAMYWYRQDPGQGLRLIYYSQIVNDFQKGDIAEGYSVSREKKESFPLTVTSAQKNPTAFYLCASSRTETNYGYTFGSGTRLTVV.

The CDR3 here is CASSLRGGPGDSKNIQYF. In DNA, the CDR3 is TGTGCCAGCTCCCTGAGGGGAGGCCCGGGTGACTCCAAAAACATTCAGTACTTC. The V call is TRBV18, the J call TRBJ2-4; maybe TRBD2 (6 bases). Germline V lookup: CDR1 KGHSH, CDR2 LQKENI. The CDR3 covers 18 residues. The ends were cut back, 6 bases at V and 2 bases at J, with 23 bases in the middle.

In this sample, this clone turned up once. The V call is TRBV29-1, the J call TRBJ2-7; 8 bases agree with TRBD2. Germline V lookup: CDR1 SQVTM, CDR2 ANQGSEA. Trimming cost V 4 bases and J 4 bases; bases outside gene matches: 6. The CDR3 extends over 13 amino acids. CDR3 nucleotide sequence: TGCAGCGTTGTCGGAGGGACTAGTTACGAGCAGTACTTC. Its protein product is CSVVGGTSYEQYF.

The DNA of the CDR3 is TGTGCCAGCAGCCAAGGGGACAGGACCCTAACTAATGAAAAACTGTTTTTT. This codes for CASSQGDRTLTNEKLFF. The V call is TRBV3-1 (or the pseudogene TRBV3-2), the J call TRBJ1-4; 8 positions agree with TRBD1. Trimming took 1 base from V and 1 from J; bases not matched to a gene: 5. The CDR3 contains 17 residues. The germline V gene has CDR1 LGHDT and CDR2 YNNKEL (reference sequence).

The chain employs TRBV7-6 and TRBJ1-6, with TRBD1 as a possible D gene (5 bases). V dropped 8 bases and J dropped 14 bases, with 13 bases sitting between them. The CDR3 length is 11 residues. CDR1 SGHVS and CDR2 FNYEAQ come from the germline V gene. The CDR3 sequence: CASAAGGALHF. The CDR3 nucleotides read TGTGCCAGCGCCGCCGGGGGGGCCCTCCACTTT.

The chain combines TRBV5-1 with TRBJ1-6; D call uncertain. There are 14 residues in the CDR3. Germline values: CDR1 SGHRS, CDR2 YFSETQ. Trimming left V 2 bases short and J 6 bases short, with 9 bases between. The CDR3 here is CASSFEVFNSPLHF. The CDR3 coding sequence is TGCGCCAGCAGCTTCGAGGTCTTTAATTCACCCCTCCACTTT.

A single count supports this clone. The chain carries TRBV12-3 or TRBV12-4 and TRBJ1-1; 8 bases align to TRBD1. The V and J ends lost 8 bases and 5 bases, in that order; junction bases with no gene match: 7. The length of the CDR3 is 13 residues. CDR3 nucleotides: TGTGCCAGCCGTCAGGGGGCGCGGACTGAAGCTTTCTTT. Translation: CASRQGARTEAFF.

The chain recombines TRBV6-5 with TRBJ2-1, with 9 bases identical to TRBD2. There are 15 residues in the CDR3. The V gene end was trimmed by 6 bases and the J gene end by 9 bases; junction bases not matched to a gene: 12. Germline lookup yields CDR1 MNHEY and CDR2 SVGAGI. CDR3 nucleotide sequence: TGTGCCAGCAGACCAGGGGGGACTAGCCCCGGTGAGCAGTTCTTC. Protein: CASRPGGTSPGEQFF.

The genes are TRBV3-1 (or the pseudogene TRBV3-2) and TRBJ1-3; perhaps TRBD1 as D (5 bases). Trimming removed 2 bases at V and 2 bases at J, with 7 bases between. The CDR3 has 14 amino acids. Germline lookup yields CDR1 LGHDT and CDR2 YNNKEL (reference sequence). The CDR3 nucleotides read TGTGCCAGCAGCCAACAGGACACTGGAAACACCATATATTTT. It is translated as CASSQQDTGNTIYF.

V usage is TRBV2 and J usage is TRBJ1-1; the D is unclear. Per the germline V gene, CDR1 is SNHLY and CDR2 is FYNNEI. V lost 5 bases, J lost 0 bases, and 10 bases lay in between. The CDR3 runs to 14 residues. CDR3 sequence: CASSSRLMNTEAFF. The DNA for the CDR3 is TGTGCCAGCAGTTCGAGACTAATGAACACTGAAGCTTTCTTT.

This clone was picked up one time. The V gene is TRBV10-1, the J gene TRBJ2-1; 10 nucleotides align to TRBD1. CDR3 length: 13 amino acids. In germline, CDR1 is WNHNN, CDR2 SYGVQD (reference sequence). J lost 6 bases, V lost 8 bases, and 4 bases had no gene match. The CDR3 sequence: CASGTGVGNEQFF. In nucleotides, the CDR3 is TGCGCCAGCGGGACAGGGGTGGGCAATGAGCAGTTCTTC.

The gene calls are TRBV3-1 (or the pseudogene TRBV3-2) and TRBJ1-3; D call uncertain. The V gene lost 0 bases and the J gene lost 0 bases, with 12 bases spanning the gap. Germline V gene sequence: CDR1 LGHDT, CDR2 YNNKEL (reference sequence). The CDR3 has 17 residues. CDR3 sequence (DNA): TGTGCCAGCAGCCAAGATTCTGGTCCTAGCTCTGGAAACACCATATATTTT. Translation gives CASSQDSGPSSGNTIYF.

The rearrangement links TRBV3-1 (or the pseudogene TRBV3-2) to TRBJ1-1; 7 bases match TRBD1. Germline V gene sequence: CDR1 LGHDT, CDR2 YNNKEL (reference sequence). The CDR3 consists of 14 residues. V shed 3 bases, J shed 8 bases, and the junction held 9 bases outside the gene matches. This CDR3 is CASSQQGGNWEAFF. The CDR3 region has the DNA TGTGCCAGCAGCCAGCAGGGGGGTAACTGGGAAGCTTTCTTT.